The 18 T cell receptor beta chains below were found in one sample sequenced in a study of beta chain features in type 1 diabetes. General study results and limits: All four CD4+ subsets of Type 1 diabetes patients contained TCRB CDR3s that were moderately but significantly shorter.

No antigen has been identified for these receptors. The sequenced template was cDNA made from the entire isolated RNA. The table came from immunoSEQ multiplex PCR; TCRdb's copy has only in-frame clones and leaves some out. The table shows under 250,000 clones, with more than 11% occurring only once. Material: naive CD4+ T cells from blood. These receptors were obtained from a man aged 25-45 years with type 1 diabetes.

The chain carries TRBV19 and TRBJ1-2; D unclear. The CDR3 consists of 14 residues. The germline CDR1 and CDR2 sequences are LNHDA and SQIVND (reference sequence). V gave up 4 bases and J gave up 4 bases, with 13 bases separating them. In nucleotides, the CDR3 is TGTGCCAGTAGTAGCGGCGCAGAGATCTATGGCTACACCTTC. This codes for CASSSGAEIYGYTF.

V usage is TRBV30 and J usage is TRBJ2-1; 8 positions agree with TRBD2. Germline V gene lookup returns CDR1 GTSNPN and CDR2 SVGIG (reference sequence). This CDR3 has 14 amino acids. V lost 0 bases, J lost 6 bases, and 4 bases stayed unmatched. Here the CDR3 DNA reads TGTGCCTGGAGTGTGGGTCTAGCGGGCAATGAGCAGTTCTTC. This codes for CAWSVGLAGNEQFF.

In this sample, this clone turned up a few times. This chain links TRBV5-4 with TRBJ2-3; 9 bases agree with TRBD1. The CDR3 covers 16 residues. The ends lost 5 bases at V and 2 bases at J; junction bases unmatched: 9. Germline V lookup: CDR1 SGHNT, CDR2 YYREEE (reference sequence). CDR3 DNA sequence: TGTGCCAGCAGGACGACCCGGGACAGGGCCACAGATACGCAGTATTTT. It specifies CASRTTRDRATDTQYF.

The chain combines TRBV5-1 with TRBJ2-5, with 8 nucleotides matching TRBD1. This CDR3 region has 15 residues. V dropped 0 bases and J dropped 5; count of bases not matched to a gene: 6. CDR1 is SGHRS, CDR2 YFSETQ, per germline. For the CDR3, the DNA is TGCGCCAGCAGCTTGGCAGGGGGCAGTTTGGAGACCCAGTACTTC. Translating it yields CASSLAGGSLETQYF.

This clone was detected a few times. The chain combines TRBV29-1 with TRBJ2-5; tentatively, D is TRBD1 (6 bases). Germline V lookup: CDR1 SQVTM, CDR2 ANQGSEA. The CDR3 runs to 13 residues. V lost 2 bases to trimming and J lost 7 bases, with 14 bases between them. CDR3 loop: CSVELGAPATQYF. The CDR3 DNA follows: TGCAGCGTTGAATTGGGGGCGCCGGCGACCCAGTACTTC. Full variable domain (missing parts from reference TRBV29-1 and TRBJ2-5): SAVISQKPSRDICQRGTSLTIQCQVDSQVTMMFWYRQQPGQSLTLIATANQGSEATYESGFVIDKFPISRPNLTFSTLTVSNMSPEDSSIYLCSVELGAPATQYFGPGTRLLVL.

The sample holds a few counts of this clone. The J gene is TRBJ2-7, the V gene TRBV4-1; no reliable D call. The CDR3 is 13 amino acids. V lost 0 bases, J lost 4 bases, and 7 bases lay in between. The V gene's germline CDR1 is MGHRA and CDR2 YSYEKL. Here the CDR3 reads CASSQEKEYEQYF. As DNA, the CDR3 is TGCGCCAGCAGCCAAGAAAAAGAGTACGAGCAGTACTTC.

This chain links TRBV6-5 with TRBJ1-1; D is ambiguous. The length of the CDR3 is 11 residues. V was trimmed by 7 bases and J by 6 bases, leaving 9 bases between them. Per germline, CDR1 MNHEY and CDR2 SVGAGI. The CDR3 is CASNSRAEAFF. The CDR3 DNA is TGTGCCAGCAACTCACGGGCTGAAGCTTTCTTT.

The chain combines TRBV10-3 with TRBJ2-3, with TRBD2 identical over 8 bases. This CDR3 is built from 16 residues. Trimming at V came to 4 bases and at J to 2 bases, leaving 8 bases not matched to a gene. Per germline, CDR1 ENHRY and CDR2 SYGVKD. CDR3 amino acids: CAISAAGDSFTDTQYF. The CDR3 coding sequence is TGTGCCATCAGTGCAGCGGGGGACTCATTCACAGATACGCAGTATTTT.

This chain joins TRBV2 and TRBJ1-2; D remains unclear. V gave up 2 bases and J gave up 4 bases, with 11 bases separating them. Germline V CDR1 and CDR2: SNHLY, FYNNEI. CDR3 size: 14 residues. In DNA form, the CDR3 reads TGTGCCAGCAGTGAATCGGCAGGATTCTATGGCTACACCTTC. Its protein product is CASSESAGFYGYTF.

This chain uses TRBV30 with TRBJ1-3; D may be TRBD1 (5 bases). V lost 8 bases to trimming and J lost 0 bases, with 8 bases between them. This CDR3 contains 12 residues. Per the germline V gene, CDR1 is GTSNPN and CDR2 is SVGIG (reference sequence). The CDR3 DNA sequence: TGTGCCGGAGGGGACTCTGGAAACACCATATATTTT. This sequence encodes CAGGDSGNTIYF.

The gene calls are TRBV15 and TRBJ2-3, with 9 bases lining up with TRBD1. Losses at the gene ends were 2 bases for V and 2 bases for J; bases not matched to a gene: 8. Per the germline V gene, CDR1 is LNHNV and CDR2 is YYDKDF (reference sequence). The CDR3 has 17 amino acids. Here the CDR3 DNA reads TGTGCCACCAGCAGATCCCTCCGGGACAGGGACACAGATACGCAGTATTTT. This sequence encodes CATSRSLRDRDTDTQYF.

This clone was observed a few times. V is TRBV9 and J is TRBJ2-1; the match to TRBD2 covers 13 bases. V lost 4 bases, J lost 5 bases, and 12 bases stayed unmatched. Germline V CDR1 and CDR2: SGDLS, YYNGEE. The CDR3 consists of 18 residues. This chain's CDR3 is CASSLLTMGLAGHNEQFF. The CDR3 bases are TGTGCCAGCAGCCTATTGACTATGGGACTAGCGGGACACAATGAGCAGTTCTTC.

This clone was counted a few times. This rearrangement joins TRBV10-3 to TRBJ2-2; 8 nucleotides align to TRBD2. The length of the CDR3 is 13 residues. CDR1 and CDR2 (germline): ENHRY, SYGVKD. V was pared by 8 bases and J by 5 bases, with 4 bases of the junction left unmatched. CDR3 sequence: CAIQAGVTGELFF. The DNA of the CDR3 is TGTGCCATCCAAGCGGGAGTTACCGGGGAGCTGTTTTTT.

This clone was seen a single time. This chain links TRBV9 with TRBJ2-1, with 12 bases that match TRBD2. V gave up 4 bases and J gave up 7 bases; unmatched junction bases: 6. The CDR3 is 15 residues long. In germline, CDR1 is SGDLS, CDR2 YYNGEE. CDR3 DNA: TGTGCCAGCAGCTCCGGACTAGCGGGGACAAATGAGCAGTTCTTC. The encoded protein is CASSSGLAGTNEQFF.

This sequence joins TRBV30 and TRBJ1-5, with 9 bases identical to TRBD1. Germline CDR1 and CDR2: GTSNPN and SVGIG (reference sequence). The CDR3 contains 14 residues. J lost 5 bases, V lost 4 bases, and 6 bases had no gene match. The CDR3 region is CAWTPDRGDQPQHF. DNA for the CDR3: TGTGCCTGGACGCCGGACAGGGGCGATCAGCCCCAGCATTTT. Complete variable domain (other parts from reference TRBV30 and TRBJ1-5): SQTIHQWPATLVQPVGSPLSLECTVEGTSNPNLYWYRQAAGRGLQLLFYSVGIGQISSEVPQNLSASRPQDRQFILSSKKLLLSDSGFYLCAWTPDRGDQPQHFGDGTRLSIL.

This clone was counted only a few times. J is TRBJ1-5 and V is TRBV29-1; 7 positions agree with TRBD1. This CDR3 contains 13 residues. J gave up 6 bases and V 4 bases, and 6 bases lay outside the gene matches. From germline, CDR1 is SQVTM and CDR2 ANQGSEA. This chain's CDR3 is CSVVGPGGQPQHF. DNA for the CDR3: TGCAGCGTTGTGGGCCCAGGGGGTCAGCCCCAGCATTTT.

This clone appeared a few times. The chain is built from TRBV9 and TRBJ2-1, with 10 bases identical to TRBD2. CDR1 and CDR2 from the germline V gene are SGDLS and YYNGEE. The CDR3 runs 15 residues. V was clipped by 2 bases and J by 6 bases; unmatched bases: 5. CDR3 in amino acids: CASSVGLAVSNEQFF. The CDR3, as DNA: TGTGCCAGCAGCGTTGGACTAGCGGTTTCCAATGAGCAGTTCTTC.

The genes are TRBV7-8 and TRBJ2-5; the match to TRBD2 covers 8 bases. In germline, CDR1 is SGHVS, CDR2 FQNEAQ. This CDR3 spans 14 amino acids. Unmatched junction bases numbered 1, after V lost 3 bases and J lost 1 base. The CDR3: CASSFSGIQETQYF. The CDR3 DNA is TGTGCCAGCAGCTTTAGCGGGATCCAAGAGACCCAGTACTTC. The variable domain in full, with the rest retrieved from reference TRBV7-8 and TRBJ2-5, is GAGVSQSPRYKVAKRGQDVALRCDPISGHVSLFWYQQALGQGPEFLTYFQNEAQLDKSGLPSDRFFAERPEGSVSTLKIQRTQQEDSAVYLCASSFSGIQETQYFGPGTRLLVL.